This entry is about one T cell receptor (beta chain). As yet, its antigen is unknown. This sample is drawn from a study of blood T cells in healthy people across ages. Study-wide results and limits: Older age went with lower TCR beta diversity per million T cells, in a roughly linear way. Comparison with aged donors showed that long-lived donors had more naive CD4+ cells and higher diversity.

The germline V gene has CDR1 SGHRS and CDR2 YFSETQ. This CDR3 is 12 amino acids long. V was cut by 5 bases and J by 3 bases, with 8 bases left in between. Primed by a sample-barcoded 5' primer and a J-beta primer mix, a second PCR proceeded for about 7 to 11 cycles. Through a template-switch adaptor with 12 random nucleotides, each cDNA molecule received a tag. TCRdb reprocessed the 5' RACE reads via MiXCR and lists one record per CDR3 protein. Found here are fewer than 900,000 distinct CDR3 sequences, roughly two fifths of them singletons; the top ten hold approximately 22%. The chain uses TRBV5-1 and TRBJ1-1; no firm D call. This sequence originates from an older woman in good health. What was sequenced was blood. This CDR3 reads CASRAGDTEAFF. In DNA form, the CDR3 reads TGCGCCAGCAGGGCTGGGGACACTGAAGCTTTCTTT.